The sequence of this T cell receptor (beta chain) was determined in a study of identical twins (dated by TCRdb to 2016 to 2017). Regarding the complete study: To test whether fetal clonotypes persist, the study used deep sequencing on TCR alpha and beta repertoires from monozygotic twins, unrelated adults of various ages, and cord blood. To rule out contamination, replicate twin experiments were performed at different times with different library preparation protocols. Paper-wide results and their limitations: Invariant T cells such as MAIT and iNKT could partly confound zero-insertion analyses, although diverse VJ usage argued against such confounding for most clonotypes. Excess twin sharing in beta out-of-frame sequences was weaker because fewer shared sequences lowered the signal-to-noise ratio. In monozygotic twins, recombination models systematically underestimated out-of-frame TCR alpha sharing, but the models matched the sharing seen between unrelated individuals. Because the same donors could not be followed over many years, the conclusions relied on cross-sectional statistical analysis. Compared with coincidental sharing between unrelated individuals, an excess of low generation-probability sequences was observed among out-of-frame TCR alpha sequences shared between twins. Fewer insertions were carried by abundant cord blood beta clonotypes, a similar but weaker trend appeared in young adult naive repertoires, and no such trend appeared in memory repertoires.

The method was 5' RACE. The sequencer listed for this sample is Illumina HiSeq 2000. A universal primer binding site was introduced by template switching, and a unique molecular identifier was present in the final cDNA, enabling accurate counting of TCR cDNA molecules. Specific primers in the conserved constant-segment region were used to synthesize first-strand cDNA for TCR alpha and beta chains. To control for contamination, every cDNA library was double barcoded, receiving both a SMART-Mk sample barcode and Illumina barcodes. TruSeq adapter sequences along with Illumina sample barcodes were introduced in two successive PCR steps. Sequencing of the TCR alpha and beta cDNA libraries was done on the Illumina HiSeq platform using custom primers. On the study's bioinformatics: MiGEC processed the raw reads to extract unique molecular identifiers, while MiXCR was used to determine the CDR3 positions. Recombination models were inferred per individual with the repgenHMM and IGoR tools using an EM algorithm. Shared clonotypes were analyzed with the tcR package in R, and sharing was normalized by the product of cloneset sizes. To study raw recombination free of thymic and clonal selection effects, out-of-frame nonproductive sequences were analyzed. TCRdb passed the public sequencing reads through fastp at Q25 and MiXCR, retaining productive beta sequences. Identical CDR3 proteins give one entry, which carries the most common genes and DNA. The V and J calls and clone size come from TCRdb's table, not from the authors' own analysis. Within this sample are about 520,000 distinct CDR3 sequences, with 22% of them counted one time only. In total, the top ten clones hold about 0.91% of the sample.

The CDR3, from cysteine to phenylalanine, totals 15 residues. The CDR3 DNA has 45 bases and is translated from base 1. CDR1 and CDR2 are drawn from the germline V gene: SGHTA, FQGNSA. V loses 4 bases, J loses 1 base, and the germline ends lie 8 bases apart. A remark on this clonotype: Its target antigen remains unknown. No much larger clone exists at a distance of one base, and base qualities are not known.

Every donor in the study was a healthy Caucasian. The twin cohort consisted of three pairs of female monozygotic twins, all aged roughly 18 to 29 years. Positive isolation kits from Invitrogen were used to isolate CD4+ and CD8+ T cell populations. The sample was also linked to a second study, of T cells expressing NK-cell markers. That second publication adds: In sorted CD3+CD56+NKG2C+, CD3+CD56+NKG2C- and CD3+CD56-NKG2C+ T-cell subsets from about eight donors, TCR beta-chain repertoires were profiled. Among the eight sequenced donors, only one was HCMV-seronegative, while the other seven were HCMV-seropositive. In several experiments an anti-gammadeltaTCR antibody was added to restrict sorting to alphabetaTCR-expressing T cells. In more than 5 donors, the dominant CD3+CD56+NKG2C+ clonotypes ranked among the top 10 CD8+ clonotypes, making up roughly 1.0-7.0% of CD8+ T cells. Those dominant clonotypes were again the most abundant among CD3+CD56-NKG2C+ cells in a few donors, at roughly 25-65%. It remained unclear whether the expanded NKG2C-expressing T cell clones were specific for HCMV antigens. The eight sequenced donors were randomly selected healthy volunteers, three men and five women. A commercial ELISA kit detecting HCMV-specific IgG in serum was used to determine HCMV serostatus. MIGEC was used to demultiplex reads and group reads by UMI, and MiTCR was used to assemble and quantify clonotypes. To exclude erroneous sequences, only TCR cDNA sequences supported by at least two reads were retained. The tcR package was used for downstream repertoire analysis, and clonotypes were matched between fractions using CDR3 nucleotide sequence together with V segment. Antigen specificity was annotated against VDJdb with VDJmatch, allowing one amino acid substitution in CDR3.

Specimen: CD4+ T cells sorted from blood. The receptor was derived from a woman aged 18-29 years in good health. The rearrangement combines TRBV7-2 with TRBJ2-6, with no confident D gene call. The CDR3 in this case is CASSSQFSGANVLTF. In nucleotides, the sequence is TGTGCCAGCAGCTCCCAGTTTTCTGGGGCCAACGTCCTGACTTTC.